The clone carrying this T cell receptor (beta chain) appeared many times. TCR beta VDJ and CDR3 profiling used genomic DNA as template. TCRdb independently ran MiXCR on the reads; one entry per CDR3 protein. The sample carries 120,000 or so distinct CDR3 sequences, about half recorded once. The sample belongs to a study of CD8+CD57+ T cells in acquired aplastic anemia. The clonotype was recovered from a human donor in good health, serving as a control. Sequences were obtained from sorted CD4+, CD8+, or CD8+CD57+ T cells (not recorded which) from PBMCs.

The CDR3 coding sequence is TGTGCCAGCAGTACCCCGCGAGGGGAGTACTTC. Encoded protein: CASSTPRGEYF. The chain employs TRBV6-5 and TRBJ2-7; D is possibly TRBD1 or TRBD2 (5 bases each). V was pared by 5 bases and J by 11 bases, with 13 bases between. This CDR3 has 11 residues. The germline V gene encodes CDR1 MNHEY and CDR2 SVGAGI.